A single sample is the source of the 4 T cell receptor beta chains below, sequenced in a study of T cell clonality in common variable immunodeficiency. The study's findings and limits: Common variable immunodeficiency TCR beta sequences reportedly had fewer deletions and N-nucleotide insertions.

TCRdb's copy holds only in-frame clones and misses some; the assay was immunoSEQ multiplex PCR. Singletons are absent from the sample, which has around 30,000 clones. Antigens for these TCRs are unknown. The sequenced sample was peripheral blood mononuclear cells. The receptors derive from a human donor with common variable immunodeficiency.

CDR3 in amino acids: CASSPAVSTGNTIYF. CDR3 bases read: TGTGCCAGCTCACCAGCGGTCTCCACTGGAAACACC. The chain has TRBV18 and TRBJ1-3; the D is unclear. The read ends 3 residues before the CDR3 terminus; that terminus is restored from the germline J gene. Trimming left V 2 bases short and J 2 bases short, with 10 bases between. This CDR3 region has 15 residues. Germline assignment: CDR1 KGHSH and CDR2 LQKENI.

This clone has ten or more counts. Coverage ceases 3 residues before the CDR3 finishes, and the germline J gene fills in the end. This chain joins TRBV4-2 and TRBJ2-7, with TRBD2 as a possible D gene (6 bases). The V end lost 4 bases, the J end lost 5 bases, and 12 bases lay between the germline ends. Germline CDR1 and CDR2: LGHNA and YNFKEQ. The CDR3 has 13 amino acids. Incomplete CDR3 DNA: TGTGCCAGCAGCCTTCGGAGGGTGGACGAG. Translated: CASSLRRVDE. The complete CDR3 sequence is CASSLRRVDEQYF.

On this clone: The CDR3 end lies 3 residues beyond the end of the read and is filled in from the germline J gene. The chain uses TRBV6-4 and TRBJ2-3; 7 bases are a match to TRBD1. The CDR3 is made up of 12 amino acids. CDR1 is MRHNA and CDR2 is SNTAGT in the germline V gene. With 5 bases clipped from V and 6 bases from J, the junction kept 2 bases outside the gene matches. The CDR3 bases that were read are TGTGCCAGCAGTATGACAGGGGATACG. The encoded protein is CASSMTGDT. The CDR3 in its entirety is CASSMTGDTQYF.

The table lists this clone with many counts. The read falls 3 residues short of the CDR3 end, and the missing part is taken from the germline J gene. The chain carries TRBV12-3 or TRBV12-4 and TRBJ1-2, with a weak D call TRBD1 (5 bases). The CDR3 length is 13 residues. V was clipped by 5 bases and J by 4 bases, with 11 bases between them. The CDR3 bases that were read are TGTGCCAGCAGTGCCGCAGGGCCCTATGGC. Translating gives CASSAAGPYG. The whole CDR3 sequence reads CASSAAGPYGYTF.